What follows are 12 T cell receptor beta chains derived from one specimen sequenced in a study of blood T cell repertoires in COVID-19. TCRdb's table, derived via immunoSEQ multiplex PCR, lists solely in-frame clones and lacks some. Found here are 100,000 to 150,000 clones, roughly 90% of them singletons; the top ten hold over 3.5%. Material: peripheral blood. These receptors were taken from a man aged 50-59 years with active COVID-19.

V is TRBV11-2 and J is TRBJ2-7, with D hard to call. This CDR3 has 12 residues. The germline gives CDR1 SGHAT, CDR2 FQNNGV. Trimming left V 2 bases short and J 1 base short, with 3 bases between. In nucleotides, the CDR3 is TGTGCCAGCAGCTTACGGTCCTACGAGCAGTACTTC. Amino acids: CASSLRSYEQYF.

The genes are TRBV6-6 and TRBJ2-1; 11 bases match TRBD1. The CDR3 covers 15 residues. V shed 2 bases and J 6 bases; nucleotides not matched to a gene: 3. The germline CDR1 and CDR2 sequences are MNHNY and SVGAGI (reference sequence). CDR3 sequence: CASSYGQGAVNEQFF. The CDR3, as DNA: TGTGCCAGCAGTTACGGACAGGGGGCCGTCAATGAGCAGTTCTTC.

The chain carries TRBV7-8 and TRBJ1-3; the D gene is possibly TRBD1 (6 bases). Trimming pared 1 base from V and 0 bases from J, leaving 13 bases between. Looked up from germline, CDR1 is SGHVS and CDR2 is FQNEAQ. The CDR3 has 17 residues. DNA for the CDR3: TGTGCCAGCAGCTTAGTGGGGGGGCCCTCCTCTGGAAACACCATATATTTT. Its protein product is CASSLVGGPSSGNTIYF.

The genes are TRBV4-1 and TRBJ2-2; a weak D match, TRBD1 (6 bases). The germline V gene encodes CDR1 MGHRA and CDR2 YSYEKL. Between the trimmed V and J ends, which lost 0 bases and 1 base, there was a span of 9 bases. This CDR3 has 16 residues. Written as DNA, the CDR3 is TGCGCCAGCAGCCAAGACCCAGGGGTGAACACCGGGGAGCTGTTTTTT. Amino acid sequence: CASSQDPGVNTGELFF.

In its sample, this clone was seen once. CDR3 in amino acids: CASGRAETGANVLTF. CDR3 DNA sequence: TGTGCCAGCGGGAGAGCGGAAACTGGGGCCAACGTCCTGACTTTC. The chain joins TRBV2 to TRBJ2-6; D is possibly TRBD2 (5 bases). V lost 8 bases to trimming and J lost 2 bases, with 13 bases between them. CDR3 length equals 15 residues. Looked up from germline, CDR1 is SNHLY and CDR2 is FYNNEI.

The chain links TRBV12-2 to TRBJ1-3; no check of the table's D call, TRBD1, against the DNA was made. TRBV12-2 is designated a pseudogene. The CDR3 runs 17 residues. Here the CDR3 DNA reads TGTGCAAGTCGCTCCCGGGACAGGGGGCCTTCTGGAAACACCATATATTTT. This translates into CASRSRDRGPSGNTIYF.

The chain is built from TRBV19 and TRBJ2-1; 11 bases agree with TRBD1. J lost 6 bases, V lost 5 bases, and 6 bases had no gene match. The CDR3 loop spans 15 amino acids. Germline assignment: CDR1 LNHDA and CDR2 SQIVND (reference sequence). The CDR3 coding sequence is TGTGCCAGTAGTCTGGACAGGGGGCTTTCCAATGAGCAGTTCTTC. Amino acid sequence: CASSLDRGLSNEQFF.

This clone appeared a few times. The chain is built from TRBV24-1 and TRBJ1-1; no definite D call. Germline V gene data show CDR1 as KGHDR and CDR2 as SFDVKD. CDR3 length: 14 amino acids. V lost 7 bases to trimming and J lost 6 bases, with 17 bases between them. This chain's CDR3 is CATRGRIGRAEAFF. The CDR3 DNA reads as TGTGCCACCAGAGGAAGGATCGGCCGGGCTGAAGCTTTCTTT.

The CDR3 DNA sequence: TGTGCCAGCAGCGCGACTAGAATGGGGTCCACCGGGGAGCTGTTTTTT. This encodes CASSATRMGSTGELFF. The chain has TRBV2 and TRBJ2-2, with D perhaps TRBD2 (6 bases). Germline CDR1 is SNHLY and CDR2 is FYNNEI. The V end lost 6 bases, the J end lost 4 bases, and 18 bases lay between the germline ends. The CDR3 extends over 16 amino acids.

This chain connects TRBV7-2 to TRBJ1-1, with a tentative D call TRBD1 (5 bases). The V end was cut by 3 bases, the J end by 0 bases, with 8 bases between. In germline, CDR1 is SGHTA, CDR2 FQGNSA. This CDR3 has 14 amino acids. CDR3 loop: CASSFQGLNTEAFF. CDR3 sequence (DNA): TGTGCCAGCAGCTTCCAGGGCCTGAACACTGAAGCTTTCTTT. Combining the CDR3 with reference TRBV7-2 and TRBJ1-1 gives the whole variable domain GAGVSQSPSNKVTEKGKDVELRCDPISGHTALYWYRQSLGQGLEFLIYFQGNSAPDKSGLPSDRFSAERTGGSVSTLTIQRTQQEDSAVYLCASSFQGLNTEAFFGQGTRLTVV.

This chain uses TRBV7-2 with TRBJ1-6, with 7 nucleotides matching TRBD1. This CDR3 spans 14 amino acids. The V gene end was trimmed by 5 bases and the J gene end by 9 bases; junction bases not matched to a gene: 7. Germline V lookup: CDR1 SGHTA, CDR2 FQGNSA. Here the CDR3 DNA reads TGTGCCAGCAGCCAGTACAGGGGCGGTTCACCCCTCCACTTT. Its translation is CASSQYRGGSPLHF. Full variable domain (outside the CDR3, taken from reference TRBV7-2 and TRBJ1-6): GAGVSQSPSNKVTEKGKDVELRCDPISGHTALYWYRQSLGQGLEFLIYFQGNSAPDKSGLPSDRFSAERTGGSVSTLTIQRTQQEDSAVYLCASSQYRGGSPLHFGNGTRLTVT.

The J gene is TRBJ2-7, the V gene TRBV4-2, with TRBD2 matching over 9 bases. Germline lookup yields CDR1 LGHNA and CDR2 YNFKEQ. The CDR3 is 15 residues long. Trimming at V came to 0 bases and at J to 5 bases, leaving 5 bases not matched to a gene. CDR3 loop: CASSQELAGVDEQYF. For the CDR3, the DNA is TGTGCCAGCAGCCAAGAATTAGCGGGGGTGGACGAGCAGTACTTC.